This T cell receptor beta chain was retrieved from a study of OX40 agonist ivuxolimab in advanced cancers. Repertoires were generated with immunoSEQ multiplex PCR, while TCRdb's copy carries only in-frame clones and drops some. The sample carries about 42,000 clones, 80% to 90% recorded once. The germline V gene has CDR1 MGHRA and CDR2 YSYEKL. The CDR3 consists of 15 residues. Between the trimmed V and J ends, which lost 0 bases and 1 base, there was a span of 9 bases. Material: CD4+ or CD8+ T cells sorted from blood, obtained in a trial of the OX40 agonist ivuxolimab. The receptor's source is an adult with an advanced solid tumor such as melanoma, head and neck, liver or kidney cancer. This chain links TRBV4-1 with TRBJ1-1; tentatively, D is TRBD1 (5 bases). The CDR3 reads CASSQDEGRNTEAFF. The CDR3 DNA reads as TGCGCCAGCAGCCAAGACGAGGGGCGGAACACTGAAGCTTTCTTT.